Following are 2 T cell receptor beta chains from one sample sequenced in a study of PD-L1 blockade in urothelial cancer. Specified time point: peripheral blood 6 weeks after treatment start. Measured with immunoSEQ multiplex PCR; TCRdb has only the in-frame clones, and not every one. The sample includes some 30,000 clones, 70% to 80% of them seen just once. The sample consisted of PBMCs, taken around atezolizumab (anti-PD-L1) treatment. Receptors originate from a man in his sixties or seventies with urothelial cancer.

V and J are TRBV6-1 and TRBJ2-2; D perhaps matches TRBD2 (6 bases). Trimming took off 5 bases at V and 2 bases at J, with 9 bases between the two ends. The CDR3 totals 14 residues. Germline lookup yields CDR1 MNHNS and CDR2 SASEGT. The CDR3 here is CASSLAVNTGELFF. The CDR3 region has the DNA TGTGCCAGCAGTTTAGCGGTTAACACCGGGGAGCTGTTTTTT.

The CDR3 reads CASSTLAGPTGELFF. CDR3 DNA sequence: TGTGCCAGCAGCACCCTAGCGGGACCCACCGGGGAGCTGTTTTTT. This sequence joins TRBV7-6 and TRBJ2-2; TRBD2 agrees at 9 bases. V shed 5 bases and J 4 bases; nucleotides not matched to a gene: 5. CDR1 is SGHVS, CDR2 FNYEAQ, per germline. This CDR3 comprises 15 residues.